The entry that follows covers one T cell receptor (beta chain) sequence. These data originate in a study of blood T cell repertoires in COVID-19. Original processing methods: By means of reference gene primer amplification, nucleated cell counts were estimated. The repertoire was sequenced with immunoSEQ multiplex PCR; TCRdb's copy has only in-frame clones and lacks some. That table furnishes V, J and clone size, whereas the DNA furnished D and trimming. The sample yields just under 20,000 clones, 70% to 90% seen once. The V segment lost 8 bases and the J segment 6 bases; nucleotides outside the gene matches: 16. The CDR3 runs 18 residues. Germline V CDR1 and CDR2: LNHDA, SQIVND (reference sequence).

The chain joins TRBV19 to TRBJ2-2, with TRBD1 identical over 12 bases. Material for sequencing was peripheral blood. This clonotype was obtained from a human donor with active COVID-19. The donor label of this sample is uncertain. The CDR3 here is CASLPDRDRGPSAGELFF. DNA of the CDR3: TGTGCCAGTTTGCCCGACCGGGACAGGGGGCCGTCCGCCGGGGAGCTGTTTTTT. Looking up the rest from reference TRBV19 and TRBJ2-2 gives the full variable domain: DGGITQSPKYLFRKEGQNVTLSCEQNLNHDAMYWYRQDPGQGLRLIYYSQIVNDFQKGDIAEGYSVSREKKESFPLTVTSAQKNPTAFYLCASLPDRDRGPSAGELFFGEGSRLTVL.